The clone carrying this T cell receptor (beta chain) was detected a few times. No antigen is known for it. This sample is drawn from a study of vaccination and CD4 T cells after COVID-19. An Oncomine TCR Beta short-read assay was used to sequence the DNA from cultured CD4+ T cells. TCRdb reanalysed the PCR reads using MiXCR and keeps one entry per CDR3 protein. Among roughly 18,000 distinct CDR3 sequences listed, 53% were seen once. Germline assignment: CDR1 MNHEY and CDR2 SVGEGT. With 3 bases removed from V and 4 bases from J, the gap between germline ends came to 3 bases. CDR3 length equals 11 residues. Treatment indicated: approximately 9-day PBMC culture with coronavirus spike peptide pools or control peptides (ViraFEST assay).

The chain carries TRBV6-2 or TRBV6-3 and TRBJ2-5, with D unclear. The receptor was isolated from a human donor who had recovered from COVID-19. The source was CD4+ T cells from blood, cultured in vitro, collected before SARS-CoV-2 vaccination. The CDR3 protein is CASSYIETQYF. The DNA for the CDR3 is TGTGCCAGCAGTTATATAGAGACCCAGTACTTC.